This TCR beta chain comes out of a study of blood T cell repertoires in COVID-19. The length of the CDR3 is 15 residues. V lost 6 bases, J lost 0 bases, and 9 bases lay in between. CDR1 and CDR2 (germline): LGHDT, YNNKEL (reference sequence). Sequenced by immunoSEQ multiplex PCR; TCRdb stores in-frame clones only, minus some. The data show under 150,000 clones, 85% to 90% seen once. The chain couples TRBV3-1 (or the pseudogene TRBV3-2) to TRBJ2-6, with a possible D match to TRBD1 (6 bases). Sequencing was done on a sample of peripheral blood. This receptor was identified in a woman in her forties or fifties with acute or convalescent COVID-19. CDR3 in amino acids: CASRPQGSGANVLTF. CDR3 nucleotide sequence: TGTGCCAGCAGACCACAGGGCTCTGGGGCCAACGTCCTGACTTTC.